This T cell receptor beta chain was sequenced during a study of blood T cell repertoires in COVID-19. Study at large: T cells, B-cell-depleted T cells, or PBMCs supplied cDNA or gDNA.

Per the authors' pipeline: Scientists estimated how many nucleated cells there were by amplifying reference gene primers. The data were produced by immunoSEQ multiplex PCR, yet TCRdb's version contains in-frame clones alone and is incomplete. The DNA gave D and trimming, while V, J and clone size come from that table. This table has 65,000 to 70,000 clones, 65% to 90% appearing once. This CDR3 has 13 amino acids. CDR1 is SQVTM, CDR2 ANQGSEA, per germline. The sequence derives from an elderly man with acute or convalescent COVID-19. This sequence joins TRBV29-1 and TRBJ2-3; tentative D call: TRBD2 (5 bases). Sequencing was performed on peripheral blood. CDR3 region: CTSRGSATDTQYF. The DNA of the CDR3 is TGCACCTCCAGAGGGAGCGCGACAGATACGCAGTATTTT.